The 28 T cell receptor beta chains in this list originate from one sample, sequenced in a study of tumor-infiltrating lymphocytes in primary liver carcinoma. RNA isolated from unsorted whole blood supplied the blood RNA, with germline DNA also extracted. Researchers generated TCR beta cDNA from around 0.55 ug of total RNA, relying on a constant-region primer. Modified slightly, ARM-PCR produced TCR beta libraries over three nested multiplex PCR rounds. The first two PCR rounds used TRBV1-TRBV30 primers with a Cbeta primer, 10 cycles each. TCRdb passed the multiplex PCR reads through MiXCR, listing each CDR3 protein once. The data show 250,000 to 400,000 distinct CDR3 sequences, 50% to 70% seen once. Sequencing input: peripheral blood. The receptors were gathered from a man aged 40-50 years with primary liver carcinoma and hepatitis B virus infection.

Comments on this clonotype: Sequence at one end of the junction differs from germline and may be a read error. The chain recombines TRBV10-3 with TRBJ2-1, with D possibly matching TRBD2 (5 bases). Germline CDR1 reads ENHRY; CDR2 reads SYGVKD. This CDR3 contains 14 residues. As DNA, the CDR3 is TGTGCCATCGGTGAGTCGAGGGACTACAATGAGCAGTTCTTC. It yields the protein CAIGESRDYNEQFF.

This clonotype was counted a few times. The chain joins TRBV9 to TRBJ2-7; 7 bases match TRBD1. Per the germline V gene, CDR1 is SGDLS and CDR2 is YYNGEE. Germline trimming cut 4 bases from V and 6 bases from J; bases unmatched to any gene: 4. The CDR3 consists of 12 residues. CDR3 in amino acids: CASSLTGAEQYF. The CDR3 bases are TGTGCCAGCAGCCTTACAGGGGCCGAGCAGTACTTC.

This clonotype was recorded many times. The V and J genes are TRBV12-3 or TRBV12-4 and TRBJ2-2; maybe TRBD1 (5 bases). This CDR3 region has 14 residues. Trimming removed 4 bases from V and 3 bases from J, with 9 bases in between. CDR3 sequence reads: CASSSQGYTGELFF. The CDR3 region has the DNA TGTGCCAGCAGTTCTCAGGGATACACCGGGGAGCTGTTTTTT.

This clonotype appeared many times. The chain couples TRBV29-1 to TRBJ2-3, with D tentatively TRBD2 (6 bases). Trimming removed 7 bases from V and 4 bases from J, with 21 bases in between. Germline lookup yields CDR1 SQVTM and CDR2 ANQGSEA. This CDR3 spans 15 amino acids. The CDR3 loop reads CSANGAKGGADTQYF. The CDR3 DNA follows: TGCAGCGCCAACGGAGCCAAAGGAGGGGCAGATACGCAGTATTTT.

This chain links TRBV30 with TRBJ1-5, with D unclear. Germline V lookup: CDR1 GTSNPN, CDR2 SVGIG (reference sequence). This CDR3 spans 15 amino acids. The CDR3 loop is CATDQRRLSNQPQHF. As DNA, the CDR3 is TGTGCTACTGATCAAAGGAGGCTTAGCAATCAGCCCCAGCATTTT.

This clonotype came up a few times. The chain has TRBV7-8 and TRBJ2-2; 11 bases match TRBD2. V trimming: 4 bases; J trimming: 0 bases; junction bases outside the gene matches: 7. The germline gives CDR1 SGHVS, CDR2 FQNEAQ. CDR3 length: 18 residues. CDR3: CASSSGLAGYANTGELFF. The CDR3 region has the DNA TGTGCCAGCAGCTCTGGACTAGCGGGTTATGCGAACACCGGGGAGCTGTTTTTT. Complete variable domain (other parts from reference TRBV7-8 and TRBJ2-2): GAGVSQSPRYKVAKRGQDVALRCDPISGHVSLFWYQQALGQGPEFLTYFQNEAQLDKSGLPSDRFFAERPEGSVSTLKIQRTQQEDSAVYLCASSSGLAGYANTGELFFGEGSRLTVL.

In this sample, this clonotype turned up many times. The CDR3 DNA reads TGTGCCAGCAGCCCAGACGGGCTTTCAAGGGAGCAGTTCTTC. It codes for CASSPDGLSREQFF. This chain uses TRBV6-6 with TRBJ2-1; D is undetermined. This CDR3 comprises 14 residues. Germline loops: CDR1 MNHNY, CDR2 SVGAGI (reference sequence). V lost 6 bases and J 10 bases, leaving 19 bases between the germline ends.

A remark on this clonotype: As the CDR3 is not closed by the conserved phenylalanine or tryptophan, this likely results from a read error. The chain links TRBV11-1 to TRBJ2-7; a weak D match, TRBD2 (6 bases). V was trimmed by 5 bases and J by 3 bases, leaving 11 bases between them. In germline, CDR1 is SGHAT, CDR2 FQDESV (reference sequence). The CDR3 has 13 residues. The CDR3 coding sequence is TGTGCCAGCAGCCTTGGACTAAACTACGAGCAGTACTCC. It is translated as CASSLGLNYEQYS.

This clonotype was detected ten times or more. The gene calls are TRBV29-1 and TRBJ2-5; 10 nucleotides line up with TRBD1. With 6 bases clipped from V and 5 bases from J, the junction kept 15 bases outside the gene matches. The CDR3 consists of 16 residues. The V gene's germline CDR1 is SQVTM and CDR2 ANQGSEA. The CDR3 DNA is TGCAGCGTGGGGGGGATAACCGGGACAGGGGACGAGACCCAGTACTTC. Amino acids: CSVGGITGTGDETQYF.

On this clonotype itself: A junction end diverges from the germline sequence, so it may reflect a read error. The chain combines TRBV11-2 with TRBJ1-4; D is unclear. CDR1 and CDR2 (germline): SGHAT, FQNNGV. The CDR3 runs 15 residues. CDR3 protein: CASSSGGRETEKLFF. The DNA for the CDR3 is TGTGCCAGCAGTTCAGGAGGGAGGGAAACTGAAAAATTGTTTTTT.

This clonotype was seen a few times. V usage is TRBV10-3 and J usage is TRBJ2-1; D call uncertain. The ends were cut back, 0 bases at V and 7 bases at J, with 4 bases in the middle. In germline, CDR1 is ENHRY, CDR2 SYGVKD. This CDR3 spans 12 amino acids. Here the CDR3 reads CAISESRNEQFF. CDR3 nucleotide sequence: TGTGCCATCAGTGAGTCTAGGAATGAGCAGTTCTTC.

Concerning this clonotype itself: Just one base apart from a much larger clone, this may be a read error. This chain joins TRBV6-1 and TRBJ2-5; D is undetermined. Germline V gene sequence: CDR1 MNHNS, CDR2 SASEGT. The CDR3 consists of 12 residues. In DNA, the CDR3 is TGTGCCAGCGGTGACGTGCAAGAGACCCAGTACTTC. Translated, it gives CASGDVQETQYF.

In DNA, the CDR3 is TGCGCCAGCAGGCCCTGGGTGGGGGAGAATCAGCCCCAGCATTTT. Residues: CASRPWVGENQPQHF. This chain connects TRBV5-1 to TRBJ1-5; D might be TRBD1 (5 bases). V was clipped by 5 bases and J by 4 bases, with 16 bases between them. The CDR3 has 15 residues. Germline V gene lookup returns CDR1 SGHRS and CDR2 YFSETQ.

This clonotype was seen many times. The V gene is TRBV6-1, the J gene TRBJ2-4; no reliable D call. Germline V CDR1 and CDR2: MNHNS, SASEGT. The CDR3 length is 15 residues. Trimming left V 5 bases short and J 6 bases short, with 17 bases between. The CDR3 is CASSPEELVRNIQYF. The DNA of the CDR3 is TGTGCCAGCAGTCCCGAGGAGCTTGTCCGAAACATTCAGTACTTC.

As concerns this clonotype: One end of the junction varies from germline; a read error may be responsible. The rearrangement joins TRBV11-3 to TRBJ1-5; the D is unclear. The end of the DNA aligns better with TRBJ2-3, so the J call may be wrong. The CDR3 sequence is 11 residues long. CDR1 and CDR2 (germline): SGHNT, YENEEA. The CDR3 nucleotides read TGTGCTAGCAGTCGCAATCAGCCCCAGTATTTT. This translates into CASSRNQPQYF.

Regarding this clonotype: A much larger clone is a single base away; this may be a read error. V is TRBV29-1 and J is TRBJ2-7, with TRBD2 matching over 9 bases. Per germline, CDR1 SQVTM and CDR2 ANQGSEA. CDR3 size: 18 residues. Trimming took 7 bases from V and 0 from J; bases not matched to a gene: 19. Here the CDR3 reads CSALQWTGGRESSYEQYF. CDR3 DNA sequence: TGCAGCGCACTTCAATGGACTGGCGGGAGGGAAAGCTCCTACGAGCAGTACTTC.

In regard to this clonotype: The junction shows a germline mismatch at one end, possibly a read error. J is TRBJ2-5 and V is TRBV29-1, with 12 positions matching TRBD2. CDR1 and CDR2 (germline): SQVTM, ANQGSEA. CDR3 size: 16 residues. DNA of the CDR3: TGTAACGCCTACACGACTCCGGGACTAGCGGGAGAGACCCAGTACTTC. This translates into CNAYTTPGLAGETQYF.

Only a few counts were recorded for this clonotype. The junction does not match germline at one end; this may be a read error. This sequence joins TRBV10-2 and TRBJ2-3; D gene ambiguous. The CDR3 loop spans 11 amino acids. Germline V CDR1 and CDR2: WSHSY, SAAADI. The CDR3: CASSHTDMQYF. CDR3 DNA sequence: TGCGCCAGCAGCCACACAGATATGCAGTATTTT.

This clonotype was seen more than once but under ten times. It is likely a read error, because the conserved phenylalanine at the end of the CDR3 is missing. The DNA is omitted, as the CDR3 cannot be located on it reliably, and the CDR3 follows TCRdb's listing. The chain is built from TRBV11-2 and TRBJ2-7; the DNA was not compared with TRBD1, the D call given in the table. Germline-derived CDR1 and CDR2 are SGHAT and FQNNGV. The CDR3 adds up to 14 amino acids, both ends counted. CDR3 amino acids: CASIPRAMGNEQYL.

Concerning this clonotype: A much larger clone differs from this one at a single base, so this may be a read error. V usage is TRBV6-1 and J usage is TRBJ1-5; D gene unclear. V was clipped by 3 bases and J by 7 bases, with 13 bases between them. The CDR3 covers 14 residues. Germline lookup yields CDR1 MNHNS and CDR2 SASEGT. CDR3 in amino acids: CASSDGWGEQPQHF. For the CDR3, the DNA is TGTGCCAGCAGTGATGGCTGGGGAGAGCAGCCCCAGCATTTT.

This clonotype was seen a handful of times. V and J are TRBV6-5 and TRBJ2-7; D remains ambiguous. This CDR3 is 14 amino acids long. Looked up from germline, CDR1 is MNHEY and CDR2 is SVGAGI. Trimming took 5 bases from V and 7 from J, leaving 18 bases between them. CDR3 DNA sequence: TGTGCCAGCAGTGCCACGGGTAGCTCCAGGGAGCAGTACTTC. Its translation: CASSATGSSREQYF.

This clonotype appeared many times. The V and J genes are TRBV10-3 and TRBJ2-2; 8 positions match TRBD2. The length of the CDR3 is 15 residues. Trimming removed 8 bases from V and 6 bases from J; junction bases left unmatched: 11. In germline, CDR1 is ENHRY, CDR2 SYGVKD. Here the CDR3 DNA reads TGTGCCATCGGTGTCGGCGGGAGGTCGGCCGGGGAGCTGTTTTTT. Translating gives CAIGVGGRSAGELFF.

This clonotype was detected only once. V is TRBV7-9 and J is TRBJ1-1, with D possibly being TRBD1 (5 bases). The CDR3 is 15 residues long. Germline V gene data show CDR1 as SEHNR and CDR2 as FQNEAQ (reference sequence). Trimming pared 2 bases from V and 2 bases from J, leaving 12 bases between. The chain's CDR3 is CASSLRTTSNTEAFF. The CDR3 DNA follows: TGTGCCAGCAGCTTAAGGACAACCAGCAACACTGAAGCTTTCTTT.

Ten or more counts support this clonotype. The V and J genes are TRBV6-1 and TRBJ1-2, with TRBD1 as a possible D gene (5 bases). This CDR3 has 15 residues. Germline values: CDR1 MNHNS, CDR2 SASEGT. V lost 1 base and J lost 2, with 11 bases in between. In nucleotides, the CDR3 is TGTGCCAGCAGTGAAGAGTTCGGGGGAAACTATGGCTACACCTTC. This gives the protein CASSEEFGGNYGYTF.

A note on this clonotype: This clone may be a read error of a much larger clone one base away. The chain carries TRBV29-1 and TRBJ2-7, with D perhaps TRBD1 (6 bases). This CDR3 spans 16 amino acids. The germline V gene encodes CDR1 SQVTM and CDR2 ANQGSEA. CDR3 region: CSVEDSITGSSYERYF. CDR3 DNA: TGCAGCGTTGAAGATTCGATAACAGGGAGCTCCTACGAGCGGTACTTC.

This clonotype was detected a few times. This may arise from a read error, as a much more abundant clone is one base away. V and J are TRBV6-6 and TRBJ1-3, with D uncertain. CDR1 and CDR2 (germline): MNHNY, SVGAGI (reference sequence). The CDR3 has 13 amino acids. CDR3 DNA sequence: TGTGTCACTACACGGGAGACTGGAAACACCATATATTTT. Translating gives CVTTRETGNTIYF.

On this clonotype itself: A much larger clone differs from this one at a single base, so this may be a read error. In DNA, the CDR3 is TGTGCCAGCACCGATCCGGGGATAGATACGCAGTATTTT. Its protein product is CASTDPGIDTQYF. The chain recombines TRBV6-1 with TRBJ2-3, with D tentatively TRBD2 (5 bases). The germline V and J ends were trimmed by 7 bases and 5 bases, with 13 bases remaining between them. Germline V CDR1 and CDR2: MNHNS, SASEGT. This CDR3 is 13 amino acids long.

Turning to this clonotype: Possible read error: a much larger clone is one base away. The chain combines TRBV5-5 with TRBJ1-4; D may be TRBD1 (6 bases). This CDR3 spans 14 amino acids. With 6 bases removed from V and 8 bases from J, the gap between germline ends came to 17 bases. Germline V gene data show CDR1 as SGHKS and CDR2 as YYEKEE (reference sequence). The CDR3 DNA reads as TGTGCCAGCACTACTACCGGGGGCCCGGAAAAACTGTTTTTT. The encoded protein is CASTTTGGPEKLFF.